A selection of T cell receptor beta chains follows, all from one sample in a study of immune heterogeneity within non-small cell lung tumors. Using its own MiXCR run on the multiplex PCR reads, TCRdb lists one record per CDR3 protein. The data show about 4,900 distinct CDR3 sequences, 20% to 25% seen once. Sequencing was done on a sample of lung tumor tissue. The receptor set was obtained from a man aged 60 to 75 with non-small cell lung cancer. Each CDR3 is given without its conserved first and last residue. The order of the fields is J gene, V gene, clone size, CDR3 protein. The size field is filled for only some rows; it gives once, few, many or a size class.

j_gene: TRBJ2-7; v_gene: TRBV9; abundance: few; CDR3aa: ASSGAGVGYEQY
j_gene: TRBJ1-6; v_gene: TRBV7-2; abundance: medium-sized; CDR3aa: ASSYPRGVNSPLH
j_gene: TRBJ2-7; v_gene: TRBV6-1; abundance: medium-sized; CDR3aa: ASSYAEGQGAIYEQY
j_gene: TRBJ2-2; v_gene: TRBV6-2/TRBV6-3; abundance: NA; CDR3aa: ASNGQVTGELF
j_gene: TRBJ1-1; v_gene: TRBV9; abundance: few; CDR3aa: ASSAENTEAF
j_gene: TRBJ2-3; v_gene: TRBV4-3; abundance: large; CDR3aa: ASSRAASSGSLSSTDTQY
j_gene: TRBJ2-7; v_gene: TRBV5-1; abundance: NA; CDR3aa: ASSPRDYLYEQY
j_gene: TRBJ2-3; v_gene: TRBV5-8; abundance: NA; CDR3aa: ANRIGGGNPDTQY
j_gene: TRBJ2-2; v_gene: TRBV6-2/TRBV6-3; abundance: few; CDR3aa: ASSLLWTVTGELF
j_gene: TRBJ2-5; v_gene: TRBV12-3/TRBV12-4; abundance: once; CDR3aa: ASSLAGQGTETQY
j_gene: TRBJ2-2; v_gene: TRBV7-2; abundance: medium-sized; CDR3aa: ASSREGFLTGELF
j_gene: TRBJ2-3; v_gene: TRBV2; abundance: NA; CDR3aa: ASSAKRDTDTQY
j_gene: TRBJ2-5; v_gene: TRBV20-1; abundance: NA; CDR3aa: SASGDSGTQETQY
j_gene: TRBJ1-1; v_gene: TRBV6-2/TRBV6-3; abundance: medium-sized; CDR3aa: ASSYAGSNTEAF
j_gene: TRBJ2-2; v_gene: TRBV20-1; abundance: medium-sized; CDR3aa: SVPGQADTGELF
j_gene: TRBJ2-2; v_gene: TRBV6-2/TRBV6-3; abundance: medium-sized; CDR3aa: ASIERQNTGELF
j_gene: TRBJ2-1; v_gene: TRBV2; abundance: medium-sized; CDR3aa: ASWRYTGVNNEQF
j_gene: TRBJ1-5; v_gene: TRBV28; abundance: medium-sized; CDR3aa: ASSLWGPNQPQH
j_gene: TRBJ1-2; v_gene: TRBV5-5; abundance: NA; CDR3aa: ASNPGDNYGYT
j_gene: TRBJ2-2; v_gene: TRBV9; abundance: NA; CDR3aa: ASSVLSRTNTGELF
j_gene: TRBJ2-1; v_gene: TRBV29-1; abundance: NA; CDR3aa: SAALGTGQYNEQF
j_gene: TRBJ1-6; v_gene: TRBV4-3; abundance: medium-sized; CDR3aa: ASSPGQGAFTNSPLH
j_gene: TRBJ2-3; v_gene: TRBV5-6; abundance: few; CDR3aa: ASSSQGVTDTQY
j_gene: TRBJ2-3; v_gene: TRBV4-3; abundance: few; CDR3aa: ASSQELRGGADTQY